Below are 30 T cell receptor beta chains sequenced from a single sample in a study of T cell responses to AZD1222 COVID-19 vaccine. This table comes from immunoSEQ multiplex PCR, and its TCRdb copy is limited to in-frame clones, with some not included. The table records under 150,000 clones, about 88% of them present only once. The material sequenced was peripheral blood, taken on day 0 of AZD1222 vaccination. The receptors come from an adult in good health.

The genes are TRBV9 and TRBJ2-5; D is unclear. The length of the CDR3 is 12 residues. Germline V lookup: CDR1 SGDLS, CDR2 YYNGEE. V lost 2 bases and J 1 base, leaving 3 bases between the germline ends. The CDR3 loop reads CASSVGQETQYF. CDR3 DNA sequence: TGTGCCAGCAGCGTGGGCCAAGAGACCCAGTACTTC. Looking up the rest from reference TRBV9 and TRBJ2-5 gives the full variable domain: DSGVTQTPKHLITATGQRVTLRCSPRSGDLSVYWYQQSLDQGLQFLIQYYNGEERAKGNILERFSAQQFPDLHSELNLSSLELGDSALYFCASSVGQETQYFGPGTRLLVL.

The rearrangement uses TRBV6-2 or TRBV6-3 and TRBJ2-7; 8 nucleotides match TRBD1. CDR3 length: 13 amino acids. J lost 5 bases, V lost 4 bases, and 4 bases had no gene match. From germline, CDR1 is MNHEY and CDR2 SVGEGT. The CDR3 here is CASSSQGADEQYF. CDR3 in DNA: TGTGCCAGCAGTTCCCAGGGGGCAGACGAGCAGTACTTC.

The gene calls are TRBV2 and TRBJ1-5; D may be TRBD1 (6 bases). V was trimmed by 7 bases and J by 5 bases, leaving 15 bases between them. This CDR3 is 14 amino acids long. The V gene's germline CDR1 is SNHLY and CDR2 FYNNEI. CDR3 sequence (DNA): TGTGCCAGCAATCTACAGGGAGGTCATCAGCCCCAGCATTTT. Translating it yields CASNLQGGHQPQHF. Combining the CDR3 with reference TRBV2 and TRBJ1-5 gives the whole variable domain EPEVTQTPSHQVTQMGQEVILRCVPISNHLYFYWYRQILGQKVEFLVSFYNNEISEKSEIFDDQFSVERPDGSNFTLKIRSTKLEDSAMYFCASNLQGGHQPQHFGDGTRLSIL.

The rearrangement uses TRBV12-3 or TRBV12-4 and TRBJ1-3; the D is unclear. CDR3 length: 13 residues. The V and J ends lost 5 bases and 4 bases respectively, with 9 bases between them. The CDR3: CASSLSIGNTIYF. Written as DNA, the CDR3 is TGTGCCAGCAGTCTAAGTATAGGAAACACCATATATTTT.

The chain is built from TRBV28 and TRBJ1-2, with D maybe TRBD1 (6 bases). Germline V gives CDR1 MDHEN, CDR2 SYDVKM. V was pared by 5 bases and J by 2 bases, with 12 bases between. The CDR3 runs to 14 residues. CDR3 loop: CASSPETGNYGYTF. CDR3 DNA: TGTGCCAGCAGTCCCGAGACAGGAAACTATGGCTACACCTTC.

This sequence joins TRBV19 and TRBJ2-2, with 13 bases matching TRBD2. V was clipped by 2 bases and J by 5 bases; unmatched bases: 8. Germline V lookup: CDR1 LNHDA, CDR2 SQIVND (reference sequence). CDR3 length: 18 amino acids. CDR3 in DNA: TGTGCCAGTAGTATACGAGGACTAGCGGGAGTCGGAACCGGGGAGCTGTTTTTT. This codes for CASSIRGLAGVGTGELFF.

This chain connects TRBV7-3 to TRBJ2-7; 9 bases match TRBD1. Germline values: CDR1 SGHTA, CDR2 FQGTGA. Trimming at V came to 5 bases and at J to 3 bases, leaving 8 bases not matched to a gene. The CDR3 sequence is 15 residues long. CDR3 amino acids: CASSKTGTGNYEQYF. The CDR3 nucleotides are TGTGCCAGCAGCAAAACCGGGACAGGGAACTACGAGCAGTACTTC.

V is TRBV7-9 and J is TRBJ1-6; D not resolved. CDR3 length: 13 residues. Trimming shortened V by 5 bases and J by 9 bases, and 11 bases separated the two germline ends. Looked up from germline, CDR1 is SEHNR and CDR2 is FQNEAQ (reference sequence). The CDR3 DNA reads as TGTGCCAGCAGCCAGACCCCCCTTTCACCCCTCCACTTT. It specifies CASSQTPLSPLHF.

The V and J genes are TRBV2 and TRBJ1-2; D not resolved. The ends were cut back, 5 bases at V and 6 bases at J, with 16 bases in the middle. Germline CDR1 SNHLY, CDR2 FYNNEI. CDR3 size: 14 residues. The CDR3 here is CASSSRRDPNGYTF. CDR3 nucleotide sequence: TGTGCCAGCAGTAGTCGGAGGGATCCGAATGGCTACACCTTC.

The DNA for the CDR3 is TGCGCCAGCAGCCAAACAATGAACACTGAAGCTTTCTTT. The encoded protein is CASSQTMNTEAFF. This chain uses TRBV4-3 with TRBJ1-1; D remains unclear. Between the trimmed V and J ends, which lost 2 bases and 0 bases, there was a span of 4 bases. The germline gives CDR1 LGHNA, CDR2 YSLEER. The CDR3 is 13 residues long.

The rearrangement joins TRBV19 to TRBJ2-7, with a possible D match to TRBD2 (6 bases). Per germline, CDR1 LNHDA and CDR2 SQIVND (reference sequence). This CDR3 has 13 residues. V lost 2 bases to trimming and J lost 6 bases, with 11 bases between them. In nucleotides, the CDR3 is TGTGCCAGTAGTATACGGAGGGGTAGCGAGCAGTACTTC. Its translation: CASSIRRGSEQYF.

The J gene is TRBJ2-3, the V gene TRBV29-1; TRBD2 might be the D (6 bases). From germline, CDR1 is SQVTM and CDR2 ANQGSEA. Trimming left V 4 bases short and J 2 bases short, with 16 bases between. CDR3 size: 15 residues. In DNA, the CDR3 is TGCAGCGTTGGGGGAGGTAGCGGTAACACAGATACGCAGTATTTT. It codes for CSVGGGSGNTDTQYF.

The rearrangement joins TRBV6-5 to TRBJ1-1; tentative D call: TRBD1 (5 bases). In germline, CDR1 is MNHEY, CDR2 SVGAGI. V dropped 5 bases and J dropped 6 bases, with 13 bases sitting between them. This CDR3 has 13 residues. The CDR3 reads CASSTQDLAEAFF. In nucleotides, the CDR3 is TGTGCCAGCAGTACACAGGACCTCGCTGAAGCTTTCTTT.

The chain combines TRBV18 with TRBJ2-3, with TRBD2 matching 14 bases. Germline V gene lookup returns CDR1 KGHSH and CDR2 LQKENI. V lost 1 base and J lost 6; bases outside the gene matches: 6. CDR3 length equals 17 residues. The CDR3 reads CASSPRGLAGGSDTQYF. DNA of the CDR3: TGTGCCAGCTCACCACGAGGACTAGCGGGGGGATCGGATACGCAGTATTTT. Full variable domain (remainder filled in from reference TRBV18 and TRBJ2-3): NAGVMQNPRHLVRRRGQEARLRCSPMKGHSHVYWYRQLPEEGLKFMVYLQKENIIDESGMPKERFSAEFPKEGPSILRIQQVVRGDSAAYFCASSPRGLAGGSDTQYFGPGTRLTVL.

This rearrangement joins TRBV27 to TRBJ1-2; TRBD1 agrees at 9 bases. The CDR3 extends over 13 amino acids. From germline, CDR1 is MNHEY and CDR2 SMNVEV (reference sequence). V dropped 6 bases and J dropped 8; count of bases not matched to a gene: 7. The CDR3 DNA follows: TGTGCCAGCAGCCCCGGGACAGGGTACGGCTACACCTTC. Translating it yields CASSPGTGYGYTF.

The chain couples TRBV25-1 to TRBJ2-1; 11 positions match TRBD2. The J segment lost 6 bases and the V segment lost 4 bases, leaving 2 bases of the junction unmatched. This CDR3 has 14 amino acids. In germline, CDR1 is MGHDK, CDR2 SYGVNS. CDR3 region: CASSVAGGGNEQFF. For the CDR3, the DNA is TGTGCCAGCAGTGTAGCGGGAGGGGGCAATGAGCAGTTCTTC.

The V and J genes are TRBV6-2 or TRBV6-3 and TRBJ1-5, with D possibly matching TRBD1 (5 bases). Trimming pared 2 bases from V and 6 bases from J, leaving 11 bases between. CDR1 is MNHEY and CDR2 is SVGEGT in the germline V gene. The CDR3 covers 14 residues. This chain's CDR3 is CASSYVRVVQPQHF. The CDR3 bases are TGTGCCAGCAGTTACGTCAGGGTGGTTCAGCCCCAGCATTTT.

The J gene is TRBJ1-1, the V gene TRBV29-1; TRBD1 matches 9 bases. With V trimmed by 5 bases and J by 1 base, 2 bases remained unmatched. The length of the CDR3 is 13 residues. The germline V gene encodes CDR1 SQVTM and CDR2 ANQGSEA. The CDR3 loop is CSVWTGENTEAFF. In DNA, the CDR3 is TGCAGCGTTTGGACAGGGGAGAACACTGAAGCTTTCTTT. The whole variable domain, filled in from reference TRBV29-1 and TRBJ1-1, reads SAVISQKPSRDICQRGTSLTIQCQVDSQVTMMFWYRQQPGQSLTLIATANQGSEATYESGFVIDKFPISRPNLTFSTLTVSNMSPEDSSIYLCSVWTGENTEAFFGQGTRLTVV.

The J gene is TRBJ2-3, the V gene TRBV6-5; D is unclear. Trimming cost V 0 bases and J 4 bases, with 5 bases left between them. Germline V gene sequence: CDR1 MNHEY, CDR2 SVGAGI. This CDR3 has 13 residues. CDR3 loop: CASSYSSPDTQYF. Here the CDR3 DNA reads TGTGCCAGCAGTTACTCGTCCCCAGATACGCAGTATTTT.

The chain employs TRBV20-1 and TRBJ2-1; D may be TRBD1 (5 bases). Trimming shortened V by 3 bases and J by 8 bases, and 8 bases separated the two germline ends. The CDR3 length is 11 residues. Germline V gives CDR1 DFQATT, CDR2 SNEGSKA (reference sequence). CDR3 sequence reads: CSASQGYEQFF. CDR3 bases: TGCAGTGCTAGTCAGGGCTATGAGCAGTTCTTC.

The V and J genes are TRBV30 and TRBJ1-4; D gene unclear. Trimming left V 7 bases short and J 0 bases short, with 12 bases between. Germline CDR1 is GTSNPN and CDR2 is SVGIG (reference sequence). The CDR3 is made up of 14 amino acids. The CDR3 DNA follows: TGTGCCTCAGCAGCGGCAGCAACTAATGAAAAACTGTTTTTT. Translated: CASAAAATNEKLFF.

This CDR3 is CASSPGGEAYGYTF. The CDR3 DNA sequence: TGTGCCAGCAGCCCTGGTGGGGAGGCCTATGGCTACACCTTC. The chain couples TRBV5-4 to TRBJ1-2; D is uncertain. The CDR3 spans 14 residues. Trimming removed 4 bases from V and 4 bases from J, with 14 bases in between. The germline V gene encodes CDR1 SGHNT and CDR2 YYREEE (reference sequence).

The genes are TRBV19 and TRBJ2-2, with 7 positions matching TRBD1. This CDR3 has 16 amino acids. With V trimmed by 4 bases and J by 5 bases, 10 bases remained unmatched. From germline, CDR1 is LNHDA and CDR2 SQIVND (reference sequence). The CDR3 DNA reads TGTGCCAGTAGTAGAAAAACAGGGGTTCGGACCGGGGAGCTGTTTTTT. This translates into CASSRKTGVRTGELFF.

V and J are TRBV6-2 or TRBV6-3 and TRBJ1-2; no clear D. V was cut by 5 bases and J by 2 bases, with 9 bases left in between. Germline loops: CDR1 MNHEY, CDR2 SVGEGT. The CDR3 length is 13 residues. CDR3 region: CASSRLENYGYTF. DNA for the CDR3: TGTGCCAGCAGTCGTTTGGAGAACTATGGCTACACCTTC.

The chain links TRBV6-5 to TRBJ2-7; 10 bases fit TRBD1. V lost 7 bases, J lost 3 bases, and 3 bases stayed unmatched. This CDR3 contains 13 residues. The germline V gene encodes CDR1 MNHEY and CDR2 SVGAGI. CDR3 bases: TGTGCCAGCATAAGGACAGGGGGCTACGAGCAGTACTTC. Translation: CASIRTGGYEQYF.

This clone appeared a few times. The V and J genes are TRBV7-3 and TRBJ1-2; D is uncertain. The V end was cut by 0 bases, the J end by 8 bases, with 13 bases between. Germline V CDR1 and CDR2: SGHTA, FQGTGA. The CDR3 has 14 amino acids. The CDR3 DNA follows: TGTGCCAGCAGCTTAACGTCGGACGGAGAAGGCTACACCTTC. Translated, it gives CASSLTSDGEGYTF.

The V gene is TRBV4-2, the J gene TRBJ2-1; D is possibly TRBD2 (6 bases). Trimming left V 0 bases short and J 3 bases short, with 12 bases between. The CDR3 extends over 16 amino acids. CDR1 LGHNA and CDR2 YNFKEQ come from the germline V gene. CDR3 DNA sequence: TGTGCCAGCAGCCAAGATGGCGGGGCTCTCTACAATGAGCAGTTCTTC. Protein sequence: CASSQDGGALYNEQFF.

This clone was recorded once. This chain uses TRBV21-1 with TRBJ1-1. TRBV21-1 is classified as a pseudogene. This CDR3 comprises 18 residues. The CDR3: CASSGRGTGPLGDTEAFF. CDR3 in DNA: TGTGCCAGCAGCGGCCGGGGGACTGGGCCATTGGGGGATACTGAAGCTTTCTTT.

This clone turned up a few times. The genes are TRBV6-1 and TRBJ2-5; D not certain. Germline assignment: CDR1 MNHNS and CDR2 SASEGT. The ends were cut back, 3 bases at V and 7 bases at J, with 6 bases in the middle. CDR3 length equals 11 residues. The CDR3 DNA sequence: TGTGCCAGCAGTGAGATAAGGACCCAGTACTTC. Translated, it gives CASSEIRTQYF.

V usage is TRBV6-4 and J usage is TRBJ2-3; D uncertain. V lost 3 bases and J lost 2, with 6 bases in between. Germline CDR1 reads MRHNA; CDR2 reads SNTAGT. CDR3 size: 13 residues. CDR3 nucleotide sequence: TGTGCCAGCAGTGAAGTTCCCACAGATACGCAGTATTTT. Protein sequence: CASSEVPTDTQYF.